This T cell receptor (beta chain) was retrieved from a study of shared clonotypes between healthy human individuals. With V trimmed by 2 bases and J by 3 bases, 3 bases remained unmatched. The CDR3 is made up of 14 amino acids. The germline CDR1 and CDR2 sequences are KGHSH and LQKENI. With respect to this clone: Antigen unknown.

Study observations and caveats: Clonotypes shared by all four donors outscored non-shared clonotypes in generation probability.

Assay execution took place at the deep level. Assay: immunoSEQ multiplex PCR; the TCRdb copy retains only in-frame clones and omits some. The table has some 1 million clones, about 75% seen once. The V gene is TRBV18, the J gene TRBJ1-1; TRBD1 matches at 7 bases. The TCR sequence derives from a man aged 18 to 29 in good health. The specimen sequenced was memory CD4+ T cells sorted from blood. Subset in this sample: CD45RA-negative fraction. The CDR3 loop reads CASSPKGADTEAFF. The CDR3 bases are TGTGCCAGCTCACCAAAGGGGGCGGACACTGAAGCTTTCTTT.